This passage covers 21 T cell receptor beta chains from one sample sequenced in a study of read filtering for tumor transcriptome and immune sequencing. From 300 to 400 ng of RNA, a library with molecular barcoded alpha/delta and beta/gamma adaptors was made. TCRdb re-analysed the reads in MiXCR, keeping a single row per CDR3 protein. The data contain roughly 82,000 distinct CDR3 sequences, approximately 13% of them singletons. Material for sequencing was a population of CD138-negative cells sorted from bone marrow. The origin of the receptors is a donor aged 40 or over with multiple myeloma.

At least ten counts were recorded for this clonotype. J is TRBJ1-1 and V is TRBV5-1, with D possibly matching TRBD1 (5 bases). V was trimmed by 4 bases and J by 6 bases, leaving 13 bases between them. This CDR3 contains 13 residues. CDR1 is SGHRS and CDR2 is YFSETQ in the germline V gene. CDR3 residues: CASSLGTEAEAFF. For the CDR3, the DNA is TGCGCCAGCAGCCTAGGGACGGAAGCTGAAGCTTTCTTT.

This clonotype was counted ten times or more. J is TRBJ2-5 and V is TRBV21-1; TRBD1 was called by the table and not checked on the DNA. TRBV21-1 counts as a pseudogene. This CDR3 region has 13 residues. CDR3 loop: CASSLGGGETQYF. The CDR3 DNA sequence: TGTGCCAGCAGCCTGGGGGGGGGAGAGACCCAGTACTTC.

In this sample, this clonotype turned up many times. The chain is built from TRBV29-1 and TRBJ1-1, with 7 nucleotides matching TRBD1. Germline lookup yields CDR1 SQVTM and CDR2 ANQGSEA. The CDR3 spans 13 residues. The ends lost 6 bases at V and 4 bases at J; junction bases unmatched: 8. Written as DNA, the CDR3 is TGCAGCGTGGAAAGGACAGGTCCCACTGAAGCTTTCTTT. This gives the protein CSVERTGPTEAFF.

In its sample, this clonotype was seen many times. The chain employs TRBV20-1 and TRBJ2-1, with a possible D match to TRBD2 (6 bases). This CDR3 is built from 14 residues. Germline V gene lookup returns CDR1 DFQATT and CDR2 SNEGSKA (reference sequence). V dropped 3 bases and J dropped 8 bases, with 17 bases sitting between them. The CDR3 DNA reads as TGCAGTGCTAGGGGACCCTTGGGAGGCGATGAGCAGTTCTTC. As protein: CSARGPLGGDEQFF.

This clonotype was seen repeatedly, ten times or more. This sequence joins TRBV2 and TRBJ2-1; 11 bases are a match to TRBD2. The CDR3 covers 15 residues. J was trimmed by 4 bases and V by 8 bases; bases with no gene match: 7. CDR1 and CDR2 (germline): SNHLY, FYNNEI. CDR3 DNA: TGTGCCAGCCGCTTGGGACTAGCGGAATACAATGAGCAGTTCTTC. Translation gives CASRLGLAEYNEQFF.

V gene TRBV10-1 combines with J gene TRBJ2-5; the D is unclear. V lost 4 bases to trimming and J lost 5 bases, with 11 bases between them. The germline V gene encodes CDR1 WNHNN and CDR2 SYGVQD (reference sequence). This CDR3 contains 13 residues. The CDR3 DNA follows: TGCGCCAGCAGTGCTATGTGGACGGAGACCCAGTACTTC. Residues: CASSAMWTETQYF.

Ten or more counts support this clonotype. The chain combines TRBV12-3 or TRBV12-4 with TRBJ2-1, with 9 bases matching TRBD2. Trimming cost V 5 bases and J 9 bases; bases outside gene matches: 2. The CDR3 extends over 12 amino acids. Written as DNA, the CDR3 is TGTGCCAGCAGTCGGCGGGGGGGTGAGCAGTTCTTC. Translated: CASSRRGGEQFF.

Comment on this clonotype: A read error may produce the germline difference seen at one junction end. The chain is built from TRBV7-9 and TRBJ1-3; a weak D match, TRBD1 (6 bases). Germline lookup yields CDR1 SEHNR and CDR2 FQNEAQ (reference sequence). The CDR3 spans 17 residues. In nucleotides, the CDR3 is TGTGCCAGCAGCTTAGCCGGGGGCAGCCACTCTGGAAACACCGTATATTTT. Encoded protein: CASSLAGGSHSGNTVYF. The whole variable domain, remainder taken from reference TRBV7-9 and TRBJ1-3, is DTGVSQNPRHKITKRGQNVTFRCDPISEHNRLYWYRQTLGQGPEFLTYFQNEAQLEKSRLLSDRFSAERPKGSFSTLEIQRTEQGDSAMYLCASSLAGGSHSGNTVYFGEGSWLTVV.

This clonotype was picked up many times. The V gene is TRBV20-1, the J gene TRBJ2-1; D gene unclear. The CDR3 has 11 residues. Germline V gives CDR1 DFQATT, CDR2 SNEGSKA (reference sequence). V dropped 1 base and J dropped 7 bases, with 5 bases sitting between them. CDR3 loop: CSARVVNEQFF. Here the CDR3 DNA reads TGCAGTGCTAGAGTAGTAAATGAGCAGTTCTTC.

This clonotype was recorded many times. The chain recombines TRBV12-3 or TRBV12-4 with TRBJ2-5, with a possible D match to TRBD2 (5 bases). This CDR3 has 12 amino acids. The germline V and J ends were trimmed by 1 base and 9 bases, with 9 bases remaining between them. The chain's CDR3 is CASSLEAGAQYF. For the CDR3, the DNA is TGTGCCAGCAGTTTAGAGGCGGGCGCCCAGTACTTC.

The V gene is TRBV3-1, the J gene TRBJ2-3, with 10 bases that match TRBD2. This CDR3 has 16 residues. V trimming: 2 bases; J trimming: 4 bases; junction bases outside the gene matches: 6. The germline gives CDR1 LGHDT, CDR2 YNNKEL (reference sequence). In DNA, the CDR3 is TGTGCCAGCAGCCAATTGGCTAGCGGGAGACCAGATACGCAGTATTTT. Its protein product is CASSQLASGRPDTQYF.

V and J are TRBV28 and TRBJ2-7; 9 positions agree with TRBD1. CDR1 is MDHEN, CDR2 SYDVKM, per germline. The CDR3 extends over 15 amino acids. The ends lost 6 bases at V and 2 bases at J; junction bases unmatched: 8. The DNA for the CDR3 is TGTGCCAGCAGAACCCGGGACAGGGAGGCCTACGAGCAGTACTTC. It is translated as CASRTRDREAYEQYF.

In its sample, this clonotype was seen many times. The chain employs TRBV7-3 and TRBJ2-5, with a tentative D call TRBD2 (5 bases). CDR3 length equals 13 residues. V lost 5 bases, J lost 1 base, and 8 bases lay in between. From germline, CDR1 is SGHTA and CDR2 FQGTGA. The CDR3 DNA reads TGTGCCAGCAGCGCTGGGAGCCAAGAGACCCAGTACTTC. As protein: CASSAGSQETQYF.

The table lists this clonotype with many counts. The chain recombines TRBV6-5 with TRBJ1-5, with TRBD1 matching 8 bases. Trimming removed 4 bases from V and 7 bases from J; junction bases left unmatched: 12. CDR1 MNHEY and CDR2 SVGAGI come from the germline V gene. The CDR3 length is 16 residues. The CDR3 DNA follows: TGTGCCAGCAGTTCTGGACAGGGAGGTTTTGCGCAGCCCCAGCATTTT. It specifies CASSSGQGGFAQPQHF.

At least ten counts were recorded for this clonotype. Here the CDR3 DNA reads TGTGCCAGCAGCTTCCAACCCAGGGGGACCTACAATGAGCAGTTCTTC. Protein product: CASSFQPRGTYNEQFF. The chain couples TRBV7-2 to TRBJ2-1; TRBD1 matches at 7 bases. With 3 bases clipped from V and 2 bases from J, the junction kept 7 bases outside the gene matches. Germline assignment: CDR1 SGHTA and CDR2 FQGNSA. CDR3 length equals 16 residues.

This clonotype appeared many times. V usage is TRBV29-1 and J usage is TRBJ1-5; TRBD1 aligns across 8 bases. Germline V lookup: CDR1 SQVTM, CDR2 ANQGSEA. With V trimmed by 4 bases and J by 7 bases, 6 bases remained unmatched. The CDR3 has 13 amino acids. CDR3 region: CSVATGGWQPQHF. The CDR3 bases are TGCAGCGTTGCTACAGGGGGTTGGCAGCCCCAGCATTTT.

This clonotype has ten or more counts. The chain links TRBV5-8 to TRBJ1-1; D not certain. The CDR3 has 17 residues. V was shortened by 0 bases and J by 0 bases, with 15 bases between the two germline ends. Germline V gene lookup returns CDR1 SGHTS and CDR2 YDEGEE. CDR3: CASSLVGQSRMNTEAFF. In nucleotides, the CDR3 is TGTGCCAGCAGCTTGGTCGGCCAGAGCAGAATGAACACTGAAGCTTTCTTT.

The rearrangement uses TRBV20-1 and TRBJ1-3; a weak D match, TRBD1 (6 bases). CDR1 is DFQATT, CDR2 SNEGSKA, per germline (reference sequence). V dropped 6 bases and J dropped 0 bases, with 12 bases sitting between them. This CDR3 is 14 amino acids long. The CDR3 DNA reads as TGCAGTGCCCAGGACAGTCTCTCTGGAAACACCATATATTTT. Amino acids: CSAQDSLSGNTIYF.

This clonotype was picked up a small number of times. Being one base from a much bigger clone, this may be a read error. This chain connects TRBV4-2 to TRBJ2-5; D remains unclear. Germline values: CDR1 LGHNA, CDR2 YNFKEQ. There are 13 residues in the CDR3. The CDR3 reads CASGQDPRETQYF. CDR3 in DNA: TGTGCCAGCGGCCAAGATCCCCGAGAGACCCAGTACTTC.

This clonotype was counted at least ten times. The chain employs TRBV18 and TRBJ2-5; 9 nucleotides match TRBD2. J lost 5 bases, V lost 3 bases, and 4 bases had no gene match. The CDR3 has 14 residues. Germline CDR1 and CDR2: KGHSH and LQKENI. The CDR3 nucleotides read TGTGCCAGCTCACCGACGGCGGGAGGGGAGACCCAGTACTTC. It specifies CASSPTAGGETQYF.

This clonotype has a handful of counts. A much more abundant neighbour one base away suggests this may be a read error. This CDR3 reads CASSLGLGSSYNGQFF. CDR3 DNA: TGCGCCAGCAGTCTTGGACTGGGAAGCTCCTACAATGGGCAGTTCTTC. The gene calls are TRBV5-1 and TRBJ2-1, with D perhaps matching TRBD2 (5 bases). CDR3 length: 16 residues. CDR1 is SGHRS and CDR2 is YFSETQ in the germline V gene.